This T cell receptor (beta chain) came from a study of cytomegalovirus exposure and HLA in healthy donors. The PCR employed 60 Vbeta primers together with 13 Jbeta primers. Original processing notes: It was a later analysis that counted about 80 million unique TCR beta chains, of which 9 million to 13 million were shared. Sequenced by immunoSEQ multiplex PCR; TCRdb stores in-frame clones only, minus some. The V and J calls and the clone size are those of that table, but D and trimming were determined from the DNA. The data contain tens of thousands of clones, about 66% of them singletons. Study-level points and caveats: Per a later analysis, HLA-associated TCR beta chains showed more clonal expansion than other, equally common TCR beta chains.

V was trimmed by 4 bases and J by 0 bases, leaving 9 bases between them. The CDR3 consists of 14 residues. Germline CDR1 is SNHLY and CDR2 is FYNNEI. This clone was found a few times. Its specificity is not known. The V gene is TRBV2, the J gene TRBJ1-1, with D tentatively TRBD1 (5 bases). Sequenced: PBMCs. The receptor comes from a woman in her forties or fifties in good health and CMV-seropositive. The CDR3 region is CASSVGDLNTEAFF. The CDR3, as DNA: TGTGCCAGCAGTGTCGGGGACTTGAACACTGAAGCTTTCTTT. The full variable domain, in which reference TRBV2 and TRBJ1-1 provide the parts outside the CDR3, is EPEVTQTPSHQVTQMGQEVILRCVPISNHLYFYWYRQILGQKVEFLVSFYNNEISEKSEIFDDQFSVERPDGSNFTLKIRSTKLEDSAMYFCASSVGDLNTEAFFGQGTRLTVV.